Listed below are T cell receptor beta chains from one sample, sequenced in a study of blood T cell repertoires in COVID-19. The assay was immunoSEQ multiplex PCR, and TCRdb's table has in-frame clones only and misses some. The data contain about 280,000 clones, roughly 89% of them singletons. Sequencing used PBMCs or T cells enriched from blood (not recorded which). The receptors shown here come from an older woman who had recovered from COVID-19. Both conserved end residues are part of each CDR3. D genes are given only for firm matches. Some rows mark clone size as missing; the rest say once, few, many or name a class of expanded clone.

clone_size j_call d_call v_call cdr3_aa cdr3_nt
- TRBJ1-1 - TRBV2 CASRNQMNTEAFF TGTGCCAGCAGGAATCAGATGAACACTGAAGCTTTCTTT
- TRBJ2-2 TRBD2 TRBV2 CASGMREAGTGELFF TGTGCCAGCGGGATGCGGGAGGCGGGCACCGGGGAGCTGTTTTTT
- TRBJ1-5 TRBD1 TRBV7-9 CASSAQGGQGAHQPQHF TGTGCCAGCAGCGCACAGGGGGGACAGGGGGCCCATCAGCCCCAGCATTTT
- TRBJ1-3 - TRBV3-1/TRBV3-2 CASSPPSRSGNTIYF TGTGCCAGCAGCCCCCCCAGTCGCTCTGGAAACACCATATATTTT
few TRBJ2-7 TRBD2 TRBV5-1 CASSLGGTSGMEQYF TGCGCCAGCAGCTTGGGAGGGACTAGCGGGATGGAGCAGTACTTC
- TRBJ2-7 - TRBV7-2 CASTLWTFSYEQYF TGTGCCAGCACCCTGTGGACTTTCTCCTACGAGCAGTACTTC
- TRBJ1-6 TRBD1 TRBV10-3 CAISRDRVENSPLHF TGTGCCATCAGCAGGGACAGGGTGGAGAATTCACCCCTCCACTTT
once TRBJ1-2 TRBD1 TRBV27 CASSPQGRGRGYTF TGTGCCAGCAGTCCCCAAGGCAGGGGGCGCGGCTACACCTTC
- TRBJ2-1 - TRBV13 CASSLLQIFNEQFF TGTGCCAGCAGCCTTTTACAGATTTTCAATGAGCAGTTCTTC
- TRBJ2-2 TRBD1 TRBV11-3 CASSRRQGVYTGELFF TGTGCCAGCAGCCGAAGACAGGGAGTCTACACCGGGGAGCTGTTTTTT
- TRBJ2-1 - TRBV18 CASSLTGYNEQFF TGTGCCAGCTCACTGACTGGGTACAATGAGCAGTTCTTC
few TRBJ2-3 TRBD2 TRBV6-2/TRBV6-3 CASSQLAGGPYTQYF TGTGCCAGCAGTCAACTAGCGGGAGGGCCCTATACGCAGTATTTT
once TRBJ2-1 - TRBV4-1 CASRAYTLAQQNNEQFF TGCGCCAGCAGGGCTTATACTCTAGCGCAACAAAACAATGAGCAGTTCTTC
once TRBJ2-7 TRBD2 TRBV30 CAWRGLAGTYEQYF TGTGCCTGGAGAGGACTAGCGGGAACTTACGAGCAGTACTTC
- TRBJ2-5 - TRBV28 CASSATIQETQYF TGTGCCAGCAGCGCGACAATTCAAGAGACCCAGTACTTC
- TRBJ1-5 - TRBV4-1 CASSQWADQPQHF TGCGCCAGCAGCCAATGGGCTGATCAGCCCCAGCATTTT
- TRBJ2-7 - TRBV6-5 CASRTDRRREQYF TGTGCCAGCAGGACCGACAGGAGAAGGGAGCAGTACTTC
- TRBJ2-2 TRBD1 TRBV7-9 CASSPGGSGELFF TGTGCCAGCAGCCCAGGGGGTTCCGGGGAGCTGTTTTTT
- TRBJ2-5 - TRBV4-1 CASSHQTGNQETQYF TGCGCCAGCAGCCACCAAACAGGAAACCAAGAGACCCAGTACTTC
- TRBJ2-2 TRBD2 TRBV5-4 CATSPPGLAGGELFF TGTGCCACCTCCCCACCGGGACTAGCCGGCGGGGAGCTGTTTTTT
- TRBJ2-1 TRBD2 TRBV28 CASRPRSGNSYNEQFF TGTGCCAGCAGACCACGAAGCGGGAACTCCTACAATGAGCAGTTCTTC
- TRBJ1-3 - TRBV6-5 CASSYSPQSGNTIYF TGTGCCAGCAGTTACTCCCCGCAGTCTGGAAACACCATATATTTT
- TRBJ1-1 - TRBV15 CATSRDGWQGNTEAFF TGTGCCACCAGCAGAGACGGGTGGCAGGGGAACACTGAAGCTTTCTTT
- TRBJ1-4 TRBD1 TRBV11-2 CASSSQGAIEKLFF TGTGCCAGCAGCTCCCAGGGGGCTATTGAAAAACTGTTTTTT
- TRBJ2-1 - TRBV28 CASSSLVWNEQFF TGTGCCAGCAGTTCGTTAGTATGGAATGAGCAGTTCTTC
- TRBJ2-3 - TRBV15 CATSIPMRDTQYF TGTGCCACCAGCATTCCAATGCGGGATACGCAGTATTTT
- TRBJ2-2 - TRBV11-1 CASSPAASANTRELFF TGTGCCAGCAGCCCAGCGGCATCCGCGAACACCAGGGAGCTGTTTTTT
- TRBJ2-1 TRBD1 TRBV5-4 CASSLDGTGYNEQFF TGTGCCAGCAGCCTGGACGGGACAGGGTACAATGAGCAGTTCTTC
- TRBJ1-1 - TRBV5-1 CASRRFSQGNTEAFF TGCGCCAGCAGAAGATTTTCACAGGGGAACACTGAAGCTTTCTTT
- TRBJ2-7 TRBD1 TRBV28 CASYLGTGEIGEQYF TGTGCCAGCTACCTTGGGACAGGGGAAATAGGCGAGCAGTACTTC
- TRBJ1-2 - TRBV24-1 CATSGPEGGAWYGYTF TGTGCCACCAGTGGACCGGAGGGGGGGGCATGGTATGGCTACACCTTC
- TRBJ2-5 - TRBV7-9 CASSSPPETQYF TGTGCCAGCAGCTCCCCCCCGGAGACCCAGTACTTC
- TRBJ1-6 - TRBV12-3/TRBV12-4 CASTRQNSPLHF TGTGCCAGCACCAGACAGAATTCACCCCTCCACTTT
- TRBJ2-5 - TRBV7-2 CASSTIGGSGETQYF TGTGCCAGCAGCACGATCGGGGGAAGTGGAGAGACCCAGTACTTC
- TRBJ1-1 - TRBV3-1/TRBV3-2 CASSPRISHYAFF TGTGCCAGCAGCCCAAGAATTTCACACTATGCTTTCTTT
- TRBJ1-2 - TRBV7-2 CASSLAGTLNNYGYTF TGTGCCAGCAGCTTAGCCGGGACATTGAATAACTATGGCTACACCTTC
- TRBJ2-3 - TRBV3-1/TRBV3-2 CASSREADRRANTQYF TGTGCCAGCAGCCGAGAAGCTGACAGGCGCGCGAATACGCAGTATTTT
- TRBJ1-4 - TRBV14 CASSQGGAGEKLFF TGTGCCAGCAGCCAAGGCGGGGCGGGTGAAAAACTGTTTTTT
- TRBJ2-1 TRBD2 TRBV4-1 CASSQVSGKDEQFF TGCGCCAGCAGCCAAGTTAGCGGGAAGGATGAGCAGTTCTTC
- TRBJ1-6 - TRBV19 CATGLTPPLLHF TGTGCCACCGGTCTAACCCCTCCTCTCCTCCACTTT
- TRBJ2-7 TRBD1 TRBV6-6 CASRDRVGDEQYF TGTGCCAGCCGGGACAGGGTGGGCGACGAGCAGTACTTC
- TRBJ2-5 TRBD1 TRBV5-1 CASSPTGTDETQYF TGCGCCAGCAGCCCAACCGGGACAGACGAGACCCAGTACTTC
- TRBJ1-5 - TRBV5-1 CASSPDGNNQPQHF TGCGCCAGCAGCCCCGACGGGAACAATCAGCCCCAGCATTTT
- TRBJ2-3 - TRBV6-5 CASSYGDTDTQYF TGTGCCAGCAGTTACGGAGACACAGATACGCAGTATTTT
- TRBJ2-2 - TRBV19 CASSARDFQDTGELFF TGTGCCAGTAGTGCCCGGGACTTCCAGGACACCGGGGAGCTGTTTTTT
- TRBJ1-1 TRBD1 TRBV10-3 CAISIQGAENTEAFF TGTGCCATCAGTATACAGGGGGCGGAGAACACTGAAGCTTTCTTT
- TRBJ2-5 TRBD1 TRBV7-2 CASSRRWTGRETQYF TGTGCCAGCAGCCGCCGATGGACAGGGCGAGAGACCCAGTACTTC
- TRBJ1-4 TRBD1 TRBV29-1 CSITGTGEEKLFF TGCAGCATTACCGGGACAGGGGAAGAAAAACTGTTTTTT